These T cell receptor beta chains were read from a single sample in a study of cytotoxic CD8 clonotypes in ibrutinib-treated CLL. Measured with immunoSEQ multiplex PCR; TCRdb has only the in-frame clones, and not every one. The table lists around 300,000 clones, about 80% of them singletons, with approximately 7% in the top ten. The specimen comprised PBMCs, sampled before ibrutinib treatment. These receptors were taken from a human donor with chronic lymphocytic leukemia. The CDR3 runs from the conserved cysteine through the conserved F or W. The order of the fields is clone size, D gene, V gene, J gene, CDR3 DNA, CDR3 protein. D genes are given only for firm matches. Clone size appears in some rows only: once, few, many, or a class for an expanded clone.

.	.	TRBV7-2	TRBJ2-3	TGTGCCAGCAGCCCTTACACAGATACGCAGTATTTT	CASSPYTDTQYF
.	.	TRBV4-1	TRBJ1-2	TGCGCCAGCAGCCAAGGCCCCGACGGTGGCTATGGCTACACCTTC	CASSQGPDGGYGYTF
few	TRBD1	TRBV7-2	TRBJ2-7	TGTGCCAGCAGCTTATCCATCGACAGGGCGAGCGAGCAGTACTTC	CASSLSIDRASEQYF
.	.	TRBV9	TRBJ1-5	TGTGCCAGCAGCGTAGGGGGCAGGGCCTTTGGGCAGCCCCAGCATTTT	CASSVGGRAFGQPQHF
once	TRBD2	TRBV28	TRBJ2-7	TGTGCCAGCACTACCGGGACTAGCTACGAGCAGTACTTC	CASTTGTSYEQYF
once	.	TRBV4-3	TRBJ2-5	TGCGCCAGCAGCCAAGATACAGGGACGGGGGAGACCCAGTACTTC	CASSQDTGTGETQYF
once	.	TRBV4-3	TRBJ2-7	TGCGCCAGCAGCCAAGATCTCCACAGAACCTACGAGCAGTACTTC	CASSQDLHRTYEQYF
.	TRBD2	TRBV7-3	TRBJ2-6	TGTGCCAGCAGCTTAGGGTTACTAGCGGGAAACTCTGGGGCCAACGTCCTGACTTTC	CASSLGLLAGNSGANVLTF
.	.	TRBV19	TRBJ1-2	TGTGCCAGTAGTCCTGTGACAGGCGCTCTCTATGGCTACACCTTC	CASSPVTGALYGYTF
.	.	TRBV6-1	TRBJ2-3	TGTGTCACCAGGGGGACTAACACAGATACGCAGTATTTT	CVTRGTNTDTQYF
.	.	TRBV30	TRBJ1-2	TGTGCCTGGAGTGTACGTAAGGTCGTCGGTCTAGGCTACACCTTC	CAWSVRKVVGLGYTF
.	.	TRBV7-9	TRBJ2-5	TGTGCCAGCAGCTCCAGGGGGGGGCGTTTAGAGACCCAGTACTTC	CASSSRGGRLETQYF
.	.	TRBV2	TRBJ1-2	TGTGCCAGCATGGGACCGGGGTATGGCTACACCTTC	CASMGPGYGYTF
.	.	TRBV6-1	TRBJ2-5	TGTGCCAGCAATGACCGTAGTCGGGAGTTGGGCAGAGAGACCCAGTACTTC	CASNDRSRELGRETQYF
once	.	TRBV19	TRBJ1-1	TGTGCCAGTGCCGACAGGACCTACACTGAAGCTTTCTTT	CASADRTYTEAFF
.	TRBD2	TRBV2	TRBJ2-7	TGTGCCAGCAGTGGAGGGACTAGCTACGAGCAGTACTTC	CASSGGTSYEQYF
.	TRBD2	TRBV7-7	TRBJ2-7	TGTGCCAGCAGCTTAGGACTAGCGGGCGAGCAGTACTTC	CASSLGLAGEQYF
many	.	TRBV7-9	TRBJ2-3	TGTGCCAGCAGCTTAGTAACAGGGTATAGCACAGATACGCAGTATTTT	CASSLVTGYSTDTQYF
.	.	TRBV11-2	TRBJ2-7	TGTGCCAGCAGCCATGGACAGAGCGTTTTGTCCTACGAGCAGTACTTC	CASSHGQSVLSYEQYF
.	TRBD1	TRBV5-1	TRBJ1-2	TGCGCCAGCAGCATCACGGACAGGCTTGGCTACACCTTC	CASSITDRLGYTF
.	.	TRBV2	TRBJ2-5	TGTGCCAGCAGTGAAGCGCCGGGCAGCTTAGAGACCCAGTACTTC	CASSEAPGSLETQYF
.	TRBD2	TRBV5-4	TRBJ2-5	TGTGCCAGCAGCTATAGCGGGAGGGCCGTAGGAGAGACCCAGTACTTC	CASSYSGRAVGETQYF
.	TRBD2	TRBV4-2	TRBJ2-6	TGTGCCAGCAGCCAAGGTGCAACTAGCGGGTTCTCTGGGGCCAACGTCCTGACTTTC	CASSQGATSGFSGANVLTF
.	.	TRBV7-9	TRBJ1-2	TGTGCCAGCAGCTTAGAGGTTCCTTTCTATGGCTACACCTTC	CASSLEVPFYGYTF
.	TRBD1	TRBV10-1	TRBJ2-1	TGCGCCAGCAACCGGGACAGGGTATACGATGAGCAGTTCTTC	CASNRDRVYDEQFF
.	.	TRBV27	TRBJ2-7	TGTGCCAGCAGGGGCCGGACGGGCTCTTGGGAGCAGTACTTC	CASRGRTGSWEQYF
.	TRBD1	TRBV18	TRBJ2-7	TGTGCCAGCTCCCCAGACAGGGTTCGGGAGCAGTACTTC	CASSPDRVREQYF
once	TRBD2	TRBV5-1	TRBJ2-7	TGCGCCAGCAGCTTGTCGGTGTGGCTAGCGGGAGTGGCCTACGAGCAGTACTTC	CASSLSVWLAGVAYEQYF
.	TRBD2	TRBV2	TRBJ2-1	TGTGCCAGCAGTGAAGCGCGACTAGCGGGAGAATACAATGAGCAGTTCTTC	CASSEARLAGEYNEQFF
.	.	TRBV7-6	TRBJ1-1	TGTGCCAGCAGCTTACAAAAGGGGGGAGGCACTGAAGCTTTCTTT	CASSLQKGGGTEAFF
.	TRBD2	TRBV7-9	TRBJ2-3	TGTGCCAGCAGAAGACTAGCGGGAGGAGAGGTAGATACGCAGTATTTT	CASRRLAGGEVDTQYF
.	.	TRBV2	TRBJ2-2	TGTGCCAGCTCGGACTTTACCGGGGAGCTGTTTTTT	CASSDFTGELFF
.	.	TRBV6-6	TRBJ1-2	TGTGCCAGCAGTTACTACGGGACACCTTCTGGAAACACCTTC	CASSYYGTPSGNTF
.	.	TRBV9	TRBJ2-7	TGTGCCAGCAGCGTAGCACTAGACCTTCGCTACGAGCAGTACTTC	CASSVALDLRYEQYF
.	.	TRBV2	TRBJ2-1	TGTGCCAGCAGGAGGGTAGCCGAGCAGTTCTTC	CASRRVAEQFF
.	TRBD2	TRBV10-1	TRBJ2-7	TGCGCCAGCAGCCCCGGGACTAGCGACTACGAGCAGTACTTC	CASSPGTSDYEQYF
.	TRBD1	TRBV5-4	TRBJ2-7	TGTGCCAGCAGCCGAGACAGGGCCAGCGAGCAGTACTTC	CASSRDRASEQYF
.	TRBD2	TRBV7-3	TRBJ2-2	TGTGCCAGCAGAGCCCTACCGACTAGCGGGAGAATCTACACCGGGGAGCTGTTTTTT	CASRALPTSGRIYTGELFF
.	TRBD2	TRBV7-9	TRBJ2-5	TGTGCCAGCAGCTTCAGGCGGGAGGGCTCTGAGACCCAGTACTTC	CASSFRREGSETQYF
.	.	TRBV4-3	TRBJ1-2	TGCGCCAGCAGCCACGACACGTTAGCCTTTGGCTACACCTTC	CASSHDTLAFGYTF
.	TRBD2	TRBV5-6	TRBJ2-7	TGTGCCAGCAAACTAGCGGGACCCCACGAGCAGTACTTC	CASKLAGPHEQYF
few	.	TRBV6-1	TRBJ2-7	TGTGCCAGCGCCGCGGAGGGGGGTTCCTACGAGCAGTACTTC	CASAAEGGSYEQYF
.	.	TRBV7-2	TRBJ1-2	TGTGCCAGCAGCTTGTTGTCAAGGGTTCACTATGGCTACACCTTC	CASSLLSRVHYGYTF
.	.	TRBV5-1	TRBJ2-7	TGCGCCAGCAGCCCCAGGGGGGTCGAGCAGTACTTC	CASSPRGVEQYF
few	.	TRBV15	TRBJ2-4	TGTGCCACCAGCAGAGGCCCAGCCCTCGGGGGAAACATTCAGTACTTC	CATSRGPALGGNIQYF
once	.	TRBV6-1	TRBJ1-1	TGTGCCAGCAGTGACACAATAAGGGTGAACACTGAAGCTTTCTTT	CASSDTIRVNTEAFF
.	TRBD2	TRBV4-2	TRBJ2-7	TGTGCCAGCAGCCAAGAAGCGGGAGCCTTATCCTACGAGCAGTACTTC	CASSQEAGALSYEQYF
few	.	TRBV21-1	TRBJ1-4	TGTGCCAGCAGCAAAGATTGGAGACAGGGGTGGGAAAAACTGTTTTTT	CASSKDWRQGWEKLFF
few	TRBD1	TRBV5-1	TRBJ1-1	TGCGCCAGCAGCGAAACAGGGGGCACTGAAGCTTTCTTT	CASSETGGTEAFF
.	.	TRBV4-1	TRBJ2-5	TGCGCCAGCAGCCAAGGGGGGGCGGGATTTTCCCAAGAGACCCAGTACTTC	CASSQGGAGFSQETQYF
.	.	TRBV19	TRBJ2-6	TGTGCCAGTAGTAGGCAGGGTTCGTTCTCTGGGGCCAACGTCCTGACTTTC	CASSRQGSFSGANVLTF
.	TRBD2	TRBV7-6	TRBJ2-3	TGTGCCAGCAGCTTAGGTGGGAGGGTAGATACGCAGTATTTT	CASSLGGRVDTQYF
.	TRBD1	TRBV9	TRBJ2-3	TGTGCCAGCCTTGACAGGGTGACGGATACGCAGTATTTT	CASLDRVTDTQYF
.	TRBD2	TRBV7-8	TRBJ2-7	TGTGCCAGCAGCTTACGGGGCCTTAGCGGGAGGGGGTACGAGCAGTACTTC	CASSLRGLSGRGYEQYF
.	.	TRBV6-1	TRBJ2-7	TGTGCCAGCAGTAGCGGGCCCCCCTACGAGCAGTACTTC	CASSSGPPYEQYF